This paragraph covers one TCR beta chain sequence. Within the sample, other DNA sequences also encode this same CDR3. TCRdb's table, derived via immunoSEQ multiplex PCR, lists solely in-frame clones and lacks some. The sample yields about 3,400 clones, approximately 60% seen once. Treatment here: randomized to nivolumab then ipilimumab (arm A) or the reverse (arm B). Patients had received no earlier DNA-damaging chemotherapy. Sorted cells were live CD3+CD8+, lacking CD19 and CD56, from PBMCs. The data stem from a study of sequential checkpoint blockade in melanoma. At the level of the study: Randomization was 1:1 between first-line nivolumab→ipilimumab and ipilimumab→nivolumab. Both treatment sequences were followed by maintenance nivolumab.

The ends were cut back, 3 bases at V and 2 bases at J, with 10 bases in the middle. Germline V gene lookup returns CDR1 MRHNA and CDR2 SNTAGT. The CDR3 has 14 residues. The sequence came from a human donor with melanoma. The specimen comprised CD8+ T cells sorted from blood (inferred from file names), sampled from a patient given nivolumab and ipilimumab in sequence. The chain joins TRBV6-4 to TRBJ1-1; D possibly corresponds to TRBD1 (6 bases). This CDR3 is CASSEGGPNTEAFF. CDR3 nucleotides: TGTGCCAGCAGTGAGGGGGGGCCAAACACTGAAGCTTTCTTT.